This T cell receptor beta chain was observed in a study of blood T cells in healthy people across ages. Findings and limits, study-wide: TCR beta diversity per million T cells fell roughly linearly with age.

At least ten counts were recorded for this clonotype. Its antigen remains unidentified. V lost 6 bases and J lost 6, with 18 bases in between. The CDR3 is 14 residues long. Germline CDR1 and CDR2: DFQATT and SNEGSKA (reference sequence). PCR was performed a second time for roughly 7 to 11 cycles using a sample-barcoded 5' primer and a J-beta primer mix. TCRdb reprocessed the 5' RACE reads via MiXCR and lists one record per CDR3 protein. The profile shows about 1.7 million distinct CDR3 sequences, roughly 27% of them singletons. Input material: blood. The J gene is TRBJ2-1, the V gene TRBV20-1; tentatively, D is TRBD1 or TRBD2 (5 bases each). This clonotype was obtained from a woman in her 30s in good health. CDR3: CSAGETWAINEQFF. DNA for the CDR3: TGCAGTGCGGGGGAAACATGGGCTATCAATGAGCAGTTCTTC.